What follows are 2 T cell receptor beta chains derived from one specimen sequenced in a study of blood T cell repertoires in COVID-19. Using immunoSEQ multiplex PCR, the repertoire was profiled, and TCRdb retains in-frame clones only, with some absent. The sample lists 250,000 to 350,000 clones, roughly 90% occurring once. Sequencing was carried out using peripheral blood. The receptor source for this set is a woman between 55 and 75 years old with acute or convalescent COVID-19.

This clone has just a few counts. V usage is TRBV24-1 and J usage is TRBJ2-2; D gene uncertain. In germline, CDR1 is KGHDR, CDR2 SFDVKD. This CDR3 contains 16 residues. V was trimmed by 1 base and J by 2 bases, leaving 10 bases between them. The CDR3 DNA reads TGTGCCACCAGTGATTTTAAATACAGAAACACCGGGGAGCTGTTTTTT. Translating it yields CATSDFKYRNTGELFF.

The chain couples TRBV3-1 (or the pseudogene TRBV3-2) to TRBJ1-1; D is uncertain. This CDR3 contains 15 residues. The germline V gene encodes CDR1 LGHDT and CDR2 YNNKEL (reference sequence). Trimming removed 3 bases from V and 1 base from J, with 12 bases in between. The CDR3 DNA follows: TGTGCCAGCAGCCATGGCCTCGCCACGAACACTGAAGCTTTCTTT. Protein sequence: CASSHGLATNTEAFF.